Presented here are 5 T cell receptor beta chains from one specimen sequenced in a study of blood T cell repertoires in COVID-19. TCRdb's table, derived via immunoSEQ multiplex PCR, lists solely in-frame clones and lacks some. The sample has about 230,000 clones, just over 85% seen once; the top ten hold under 14%. What was sequenced was peripheral blood. These receptor sequences come from a man aged 45-60 years with COVID-19, enrolled during active disease.

V is TRBV18 and J is TRBJ1-6; 10 nucleotides agree with TRBD1. CDR1 and CDR2 from the germline V gene are KGHSH and LQKENI. The CDR3 extends over 18 amino acids. J lost 5 bases, V lost 4 bases, and 11 bases had no gene match. The DNA for the CDR3 is TGTGCCAGCTCACGCCTAATGACAGGGGGCGTCGATAATTCACCCCTCCACTTT. Translation gives CASSRLMTGGVDNSPLHF.

The J gene is TRBJ2-7, the V gene TRBV6-4; TRBD1 is a possible D gene (5 bases). Trimming removed 5 bases from V and 2 bases from J, with 25 bases in between. Germline values: CDR1 MRHNA, CDR2 SNTAGT. The CDR3 has 18 amino acids. The CDR3 is CASSSKPGAQQAAYEQYF. The CDR3 nucleotides are TGTGCCAGCAGTTCAAAACCAGGAGCGCAACAGGCAGCCTACGAGCAGTACTTC.

The gene calls are TRBV19 and TRBJ2-3; 10 nucleotides match TRBD1. Germline CDR1 reads LNHDA; CDR2 reads SQIVND (reference sequence). The CDR3 runs 15 residues. V shed 4 bases and J 2 bases; nucleotides not matched to a gene: 3. The CDR3 DNA is TGTGCCAGTAGTAATGACAGGGGGCCCACAGATACGCAGTATTTT. The encoded protein is CASSNDRGPTDTQYF.

This chain uses TRBV7-2 with TRBJ2-3; maybe TRBD2 (5 bases). The CDR3 is made up of 15 amino acids. Germline values: CDR1 SGHTA, CDR2 FQGNSA. The V end was cut by 5 bases, the J end by 0 bases, with 12 bases between. CDR3 sequence (DNA): TGTGCCAGCAGCACTGACGGGGTTAGCACAGATACGCAGTATTTT. Its protein is CASSTDGVSTDTQYF.

The chain carries TRBV2 and TRBJ2-5, with TRBD2 matching over 13 bases. The CDR3 spans 12 residues. The V and J ends lost 3 bases and 14 bases, in that order; junction bases with no gene match: 3. Germline CDR1 SNHLY, CDR2 FYNNEI. This chain's CDR3 is CASSETGLAGYF. For the CDR3, the DNA is TGTGCCAGCAGTGAGACGGGACTAGCGGGATACTTC.